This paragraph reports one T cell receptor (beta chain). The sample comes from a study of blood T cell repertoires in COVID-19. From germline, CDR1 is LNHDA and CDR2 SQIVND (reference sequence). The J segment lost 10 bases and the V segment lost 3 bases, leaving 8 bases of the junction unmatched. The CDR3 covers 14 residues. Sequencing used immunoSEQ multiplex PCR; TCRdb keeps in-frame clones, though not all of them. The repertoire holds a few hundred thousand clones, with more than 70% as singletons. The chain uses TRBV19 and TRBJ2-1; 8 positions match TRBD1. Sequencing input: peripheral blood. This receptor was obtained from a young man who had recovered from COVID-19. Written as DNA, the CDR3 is TGTGCCAGTAGTATTGGGACAGGCCCGGGGGAGCAGTTCTTC. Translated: CASSIGTGPGEQFF.